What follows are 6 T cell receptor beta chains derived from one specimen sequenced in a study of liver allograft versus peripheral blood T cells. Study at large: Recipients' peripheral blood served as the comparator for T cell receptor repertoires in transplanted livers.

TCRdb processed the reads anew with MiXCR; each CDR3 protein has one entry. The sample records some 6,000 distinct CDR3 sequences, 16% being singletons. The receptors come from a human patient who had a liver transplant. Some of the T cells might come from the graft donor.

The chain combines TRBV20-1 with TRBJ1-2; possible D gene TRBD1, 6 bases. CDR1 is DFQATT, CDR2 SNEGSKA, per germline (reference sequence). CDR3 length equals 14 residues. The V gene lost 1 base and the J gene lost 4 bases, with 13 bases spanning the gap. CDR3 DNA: TGCAGTGCTAGAGGGTACAGGGAAGGCTATGGCTACACCTTC. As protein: CSARGYREGYGYTF.

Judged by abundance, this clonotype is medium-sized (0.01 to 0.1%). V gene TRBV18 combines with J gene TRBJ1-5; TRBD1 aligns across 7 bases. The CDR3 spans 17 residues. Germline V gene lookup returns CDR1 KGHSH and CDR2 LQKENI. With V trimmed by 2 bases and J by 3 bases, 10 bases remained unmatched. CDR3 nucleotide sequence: TGTGCCAGCTCACCATCGGATAGGGGGCGCGTCAATCAGCCCCAGCATTTT. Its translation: CASSPSDRGRVNQPQHF.

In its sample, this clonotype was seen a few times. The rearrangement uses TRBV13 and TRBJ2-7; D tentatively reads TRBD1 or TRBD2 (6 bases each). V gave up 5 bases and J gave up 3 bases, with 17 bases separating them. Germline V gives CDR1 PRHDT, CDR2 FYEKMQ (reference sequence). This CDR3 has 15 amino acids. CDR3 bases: TGTGCCAGCAGCCCAGGCCGGGGGCCTGTCTACGAGCAGTACTTC. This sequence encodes CASSPGRGPVYEQYF. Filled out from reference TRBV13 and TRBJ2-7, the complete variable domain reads AAGVIQSPRHLIKEKRETATLKCYPIPRHDTVYWYQQGPGQDPQFLISFYEKMQSDKGSIPDRFSAQQFSDYHSELNMSSLELGDSALYFCASSPGRGPVYEQYFGPGTRLTVT.

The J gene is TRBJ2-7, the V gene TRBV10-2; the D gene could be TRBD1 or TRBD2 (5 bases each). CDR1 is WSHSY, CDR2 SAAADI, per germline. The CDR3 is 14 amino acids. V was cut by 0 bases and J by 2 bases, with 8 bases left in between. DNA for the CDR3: TGCGCCAGCAGTGAGTCGGGGGAGACCTACGAGCAGTACTTC. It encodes CASSESGETYEQYF.

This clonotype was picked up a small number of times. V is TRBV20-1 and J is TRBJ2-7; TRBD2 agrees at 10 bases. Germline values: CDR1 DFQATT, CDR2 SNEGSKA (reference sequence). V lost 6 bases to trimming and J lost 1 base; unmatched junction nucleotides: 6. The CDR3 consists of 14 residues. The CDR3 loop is CSAEVAGGSYEQYF. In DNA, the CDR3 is TGCAGTGCGGAAGTAGCGGGGGGATCCTACGAGCAGTACTTC.

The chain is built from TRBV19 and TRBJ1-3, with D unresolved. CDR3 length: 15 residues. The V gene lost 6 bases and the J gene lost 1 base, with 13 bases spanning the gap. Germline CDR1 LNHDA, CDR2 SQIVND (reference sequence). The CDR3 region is CASRIPWESGNTIYF. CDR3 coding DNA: TGTGCCAGTAGGATACCTTGGGAGTCTGGAAACACCATATATTTT.